Each of the 10 T cell receptor beta chains below was sequenced from the same sample in a study of T cell responses to AZD1222 COVID-19 vaccine. The method was immunoSEQ multiplex PCR; TCRdb's version includes in-frame clones alone and lacks a portion of them. This sample has 130,000 to 150,000 clones, with 75% to 90% found just once. Here the sequenced sample was peripheral blood, taken on day 0 of AZD1222 vaccination. Receptors originate from an adult in good health.

This chain links TRBV7-9 with TRBJ2-7, with D possibly being TRBD2 (5 bases). The CDR3 contains 14 residues. Trimming shortened V by 3 bases and J by 3 bases, and 12 bases separated the two germline ends. CDR1 and CDR2 (germline): SEHNR, FQNEAQ (reference sequence). The CDR3 nucleotides read TGTGCCAGCAGCTTCTTCGGGGAACACTACGAGCAGTACTTC. Protein sequence: CASSFFGEHYEQYF. Together with reference TRBV7-9 and TRBJ2-7, the CDR3 gives the full variable domain: DTGVSQNPRHKITKRGQNVTFRCDPISEHNRLYWYRQTLGQGPEFLTYFQNEAQLEKSRLLSDRFSAERPKGSFSTLEIQRTEQGDSAMYLCASSFFGEHYEQYFGPGTRLTVT.

The rearrangement joins TRBV30 to TRBJ1-2; perhaps TRBD1 as D (5 bases). The CDR3 sequence is 15 residues long. V was shortened by 1 base and J by 0 bases, with 12 bases between the two germline ends. Germline V gives CDR1 GTSNPN, CDR2 SVGIG (reference sequence). DNA of the CDR3: TGTGCCTGGAGTGCCCGTGGGGGGGCTAACTATGGCTACACCTTC. Amino acid sequence: CAWSARGGANYGYTF.

This clone was observed once. CDR3 coding DNA: TGTGCCAGCAGCCTATCGGAGTATAGCAATCAGCCCCAGCATTTT. Its protein product is CASSLSEYSNQPQHF. V gene TRBV2 combines with J gene TRBJ1-5; D is ambiguous. This CDR3 region has 15 residues. The germline V gene has CDR1 SNHLY and CDR2 FYNNEI. V shed 6 bases and J shed 0 bases, with 12 bases lying between them.

The chain carries TRBV14 and TRBJ2-2; no reliable D call. Trimming took 4 bases from V and 5 from J, leaving 11 bases between them. The germline V gene has CDR1 SGHDN and CDR2 FVKESK. The CDR3 length is 14 residues. Here the CDR3 reads CASSPFRVTGELFF. The DNA of the CDR3 is TGTGCCAGCAGCCCATTTCGGGTTACCGGGGAGCTGTTTTTT.

The chain recombines TRBV5-1 with TRBJ1-6, with D perhaps matching TRBD1 (6 bases). Germline CDR1 reads SGHRS; CDR2 reads YFSETQ. The CDR3 totals 15 residues. With 4 bases removed from V and 6 bases from J, the gap between germline ends came to 14 bases. CDR3 bases: TGCGCCAGCAGCCCAACAGGGCAGGGTAATTCACCCCTCCACTTT. Its protein is CASSPTGQGNSPLHF.

This chain links TRBV6-5 with TRBJ2-3; 8 bases match TRBD1. The germline V gene encodes CDR1 MNHEY and CDR2 SVGAGI. This CDR3 has 13 residues. The V and J ends lost 7 bases and 3 bases, in that order; junction bases with no gene match: 3. In DNA form, the CDR3 reads TGTGCCAGCAAAAACAGGGGGACAGATACGCAGTATTTT. This gives the protein CASKNRGTDTQYF.

This clone was counted a single time. V is TRBV3-1 (or the pseudogene TRBV3-2) and J is TRBJ1-3, with 8 bases aligning to TRBD1. Germline V gives CDR1 LGHDT, CDR2 YNNKEL (reference sequence). Unmatched junction bases numbered 8, after V lost 4 bases and J lost 3 bases. There are 16 residues in the CDR3. CDR3 protein: CASSPSDRAGGNTIYF. CDR3 in DNA: TGTGCCAGCAGCCCCTCGGACAGGGCAGGTGGAAACACCATATATTTT.

The DNA of the CDR3 is TGCGCCAGCAGCTCCCAAATCAGTCCAGGTGGCTACACCTTC. Encoded protein: CASSSQISPGGYTF. The chain couples TRBV5-1 to TRBJ1-2; no definite D call. V shed 3 bases and J shed 7 bases, with 16 bases lying between them. Germline V lookup: CDR1 SGHRS, CDR2 YFSETQ. This CDR3 has 14 residues.

The V gene is TRBV15, the J gene TRBJ2-2; TRBD1 or TRBD2 may be the D gene (6 bases each). The ends were cut back, 5 bases at V and 6 bases at J, with 16 bases in the middle. Germline V gene data show CDR1 as LNHNV and CDR2 as YYDKDF (reference sequence). CDR3 length: 15 residues. CDR3 amino acids: CATSDMGGTPGELFF. Written as DNA, the CDR3 is TGTGCCACCAGCGACATGGGGGGCACTCCCGGGGAGCTGTTTTTT.

The V and J genes are TRBV28 and TRBJ2-2, with D maybe TRBD1 (6 bases). The CDR3 is made up of 16 amino acids. Germline loops: CDR1 MDHEN, CDR2 SYDVKM. The V end was cut by 9 bases, the J end by 0 bases, with 17 bases between. CDR3 in amino acids: CASQGSRYANTGELFF. The CDR3 DNA sequence: TGTGCCAGTCAGGGGTCCAGATACGCGAACACCGGGGAGCTGTTTTTT.